This T cell receptor beta chain was sequenced in a study of somatic mutations in cytotoxic T cells in rheumatoid arthritis. About the research overall: At nearly 100% purity, some V beta antibody-stained T-cell populations were flow-sorted, and these included V beta1+ cells that were sequenced for TCRB.

Study-wide results and limits: Age-dependent increases in CD8+ clonality occurred in rheumatoid arthritis patients but not in healthy controls. Relative to age-matched healthy controls, rheumatoid arthritis patients did not differ significantly in CD8+ T-cell clonality. In the expanded CD8+ clones, the antigen targets remained unknown.

Method: immunoSEQ multiplex PCR; TCRdb's copy keeps in-frame clones and lacks some. This table has roughly 23,000 clones, about four fifths appearing once. V lost 6 bases, J lost 2 bases, and 13 bases lay in between. Germline V gene data show CDR1 as MNHNS and CDR2 as SASEGT. The CDR3 consists of 14 residues. Turning to this clone: Its antigen is not identified.

This receptor was taken from an adult with rheumatoid arthritis. The specimen sequenced was CD8+ T cells sorted from blood. V usage is TRBV6-1 and J usage is TRBJ1-2, with D perhaps matching TRBD1 (5 bases). The CDR3 loop reads CASRPWGTNYGYTF. The DNA for the CDR3 is TGTGCCAGCAGGCCTTGGGGGACCAACTATGGCTACACCTTC.